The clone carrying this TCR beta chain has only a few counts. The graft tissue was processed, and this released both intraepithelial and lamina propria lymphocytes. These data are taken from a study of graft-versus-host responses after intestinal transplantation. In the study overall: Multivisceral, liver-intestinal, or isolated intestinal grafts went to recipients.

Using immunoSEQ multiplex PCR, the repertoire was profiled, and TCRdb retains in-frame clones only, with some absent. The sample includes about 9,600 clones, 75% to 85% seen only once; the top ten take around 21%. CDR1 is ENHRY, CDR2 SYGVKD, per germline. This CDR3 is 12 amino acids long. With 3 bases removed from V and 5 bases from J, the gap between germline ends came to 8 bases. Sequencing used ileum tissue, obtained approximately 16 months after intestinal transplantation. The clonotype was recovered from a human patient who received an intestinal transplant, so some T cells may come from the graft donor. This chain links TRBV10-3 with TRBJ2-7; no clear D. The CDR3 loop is CAISDGTDEQYF. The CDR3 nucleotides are TGTGCCATCAGTGACGGAACGGACGAGCAGTACTTC.